The 19 T cell receptor beta chains presented below share a single source sample, sequenced in a study of blood T cell repertoires in COVID-19. Profiling relied on immunoSEQ multiplex PCR, and the TCRdb table lists in-frame clones only, not all of them. Of 25,000 to 30,000 clones in the sample, around 87% were seen once. Sequences were obtained from peripheral blood. These TCRs come from a human donor in a cohort sampled during active COVID-19.

This chain uses TRBV19 with TRBJ1-2; D is undetermined. The germline V and J ends were trimmed by 3 bases and 4 bases, with 9 bases remaining between them. CDR3 length: 13 residues. Germline V gene sequence: CDR1 LNHDA, CDR2 SQIVND (reference sequence). CDR3 protein: CASSMGVSYGYTF. Written as DNA, the CDR3 is TGTGCCAGTAGTATGGGCGTAAGCTATGGCTACACCTTC. Combining the CDR3 with reference TRBV19 and TRBJ1-2 gives the whole variable domain DGGITQSPKYLFRKEGQNVTLSCEQNLNHDAMYWYRQDPGQGLRLIYYSQIVNDFQKGDIAEGYSVSREKKESFPLTVTSAQKNPTAFYLCASSMGVSYGYTFGSGTRLTVV.

The chain joins TRBV7-3 to TRBJ2-1, with a weak D call TRBD2 (6 bases). CDR3 length: 13 amino acids. V was cut by 8 bases and J by 5 bases, with 13 bases left in between. Germline V gene lookup returns CDR1 SGHTA and CDR2 FQGTGA. The CDR3 loop reads CASRDSRDNEQFF. The CDR3 DNA follows: TGTGCCAGCCGGGACTCAAGGGACAATGAGCAGTTCTTC.

This chain joins TRBV5-1 and TRBJ1-5; tentatively, D is TRBD1 (5 bases). V was shortened by 4 bases and J by 0 bases, with 11 bases between the two germline ends. CDR3 length: 15 amino acids. The germline CDR1 and CDR2 sequences are SGHRS and YFSETQ. DNA of the CDR3: TGCGCCAGCAGCGAAACGGGGGATAGCAATCAGCCCCAGCATTTT. Its protein is CASSETGDSNQPQHF.

The rearrangement links TRBV11-2 to TRBJ2-7, with D possibly matching TRBD1 (8 bases). The CDR3 spans 15 residues. Germline values: CDR1 SGHAT, CDR2 FQNNGV. Trimming cost V 1 base and J 4 bases, with 14 bases left between them. The CDR3 sequence is CASSLGPQGGYEQYF. The CDR3 DNA reads as TGTGCCAGCAGCTTAGGCCCACAGGGGGGGTACGAGCAGTACTTC.

The chain carries TRBV14 and TRBJ2-7; D may be TRBD2 (5 bases). Trimming removed 0 bases from V and 6 bases from J, with 6 bases in between. Germline assignment: CDR1 SGHDN and CDR2 FVKESK. This CDR3 has 12 residues. CDR3 protein: CASSQDRGEQYF. The CDR3 DNA sequence: TGTGCCAGCAGCCAAGATCGGGGCGAGCAGTACTTC. Based on the CDR3 plus reference TRBV14 and TRBJ2-7, the full variable domain is EAGVTQFPSHSVIEKGQTVTLRCDPISGHDNLYWYRRVMGKEIKFLLHFVKESKQDESGMPNNRFLAERTGGTYSTLKVQPAELEDSGVYFCASSQDRGEQYFGPGTRLTVT.

This chain joins TRBV4-1 and TRBJ1-5, with 7 bases that match TRBD1. Per germline, CDR1 MGHRA and CDR2 YSYEKL. J gave up 4 bases and V 0 bases, and 6 bases lay outside the gene matches. CDR3 size: 16 residues. The CDR3 loop is CASSQDITGANQPQHF. CDR3 nucleotides: TGCGCCAGCAGCCAAGATATCACAGGGGCTAATCAGCCCCAGCATTTT.

The chain carries TRBV5-3 and TRBJ2-7; no reliable D call. TRBV5-3 is given ORF status, its function remaining uncertain. V shed 0 bases and J shed 0 bases, with 7 bases lying between them. This CDR3 contains 14 residues. CDR3: CARSLGLVSYEQYF. The CDR3 nucleotides are TGTGCCAGAAGCTTGGGGCTAGTCTCCTACGAGCAGTACTTC.

This rearrangement joins TRBV7-2 to TRBJ2-7; D is perhaps TRBD1 (7 bases). Germline-derived CDR1 and CDR2 are SGHTA and FQGNSA. The V end lost 5 bases, the J end lost 3 bases, and 20 bases lay between the germline ends. The CDR3 is 16 residues long. The CDR3 region has the DNA TGTGCCAGCAGCCTGGAGGGGGCGGGGAACCTCTACGAGCAGTACTTC. It is translated as CASSLEGAGNLYEQYF.

The chain is built from TRBV6-1 and TRBJ1-1, with 8 bases identical to TRBD1. Per germline, CDR1 MNHNS and CDR2 SASEGT. J was trimmed by 2 bases and V by 3 bases; bases with no gene match: 2. The CDR3 is made up of 14 amino acids. CDR3 in DNA: TGTGCCAGCAGTGACAGGGGGCTTAACACTGAAGCTTTCTTT. It encodes CASSDRGLNTEAFF.

The chain links TRBV19 to TRBJ1-5; no reliable D call. V was shortened by 5 bases and J by 4 bases, with 12 bases between the two germline ends. CDR1 is LNHDA and CDR2 is SQIVND in the germline V gene (reference sequence). The CDR3 consists of 14 residues. The CDR3 DNA reads as TGTGCCAGTAGTCTGTCAGGATTGAATCAGCCCCAGCATTTT. It translates to CASSLSGLNQPQHF.

This rearrangement joins TRBV7-9 to TRBJ1-2; possible D gene TRBD1, 5 bases. This CDR3 spans 17 amino acids. Germline CDR1 reads SEHNR; CDR2 reads FQNEAQ (reference sequence). V dropped 5 bases and J dropped 4 bases, with 23 bases sitting between them. CDR3 DNA: TGTGCCAGCAGCGCACAATGGAGGGAACAGGCGGGCTATGGCTACACCTTC. Amino acid sequence: CASSAQWREQAGYGYTF.

The V gene is TRBV4-1, the J gene TRBJ2-7, with 10 bases that match TRBD1. Germline CDR1 reads MGHRA; CDR2 reads YSYEKL. This CDR3 comprises 15 residues. V lost 3 bases and J lost 2; bases outside the gene matches: 4. The CDR3 DNA sequence: TGCGCCAGCAGCCACGACAGGGGGCCCCCCTACGAGCAGTACTTC. Protein sequence: CASSHDRGPPYEQYF.

This clone occurred once. The chain has TRBV24-1 and TRBJ2-7; TRBD1 matches at 10 bases. V lost 2 bases to trimming and J lost 4 bases; unmatched junction nucleotides: 7. Germline loops: CDR1 KGHDR, CDR2 SFDVKD. The CDR3 spans 16 residues. The CDR3 loop is CATSDSRDRGGYEQYF. The CDR3 DNA is TGTGCCACCAGTGATTCTCGGGACAGGGGCGGGTACGAGCAGTACTTC.

The V gene is TRBV12-1, the J gene TRBJ1-1. TRBV12-1 is recorded as a pseudogene. The CDR3 covers 13 residues. The CDR3 loop is CASSRRLTPEAFF. CDR3 sequence (DNA): TGTGCCAGCAGCCGGAGACTGACGCCTGAAGCTTTCTTT.

This clone occurred a few times. The rearrangement uses TRBV3-1 (or the pseudogene TRBV3-2) and TRBJ2-2; the match to TRBD1 covers 8 bases. CDR1 is LGHDT, CDR2 YNNKEL, per germline (reference sequence). The J segment lost 8 bases and the V segment lost 3 bases, leaving 2 bases of the junction unmatched. The length of the CDR3 is 13 residues. The CDR3 DNA is TGTGCCAGCAGCCAGACAGGGGCTGGGGAGCTGTTTTTT. Amino acids: CASSQTGAGELFF.

This clone was counted a single time. This chain joins TRBV10-3 and TRBJ2-2; no clear D. CDR3 length: 16 amino acids. Looked up from germline, CDR1 is ENHRY and CDR2 is SYGVKD. V shed 3 bases and J shed 0 bases, with 11 bases lying between them. The CDR3 sequence is CAISELTPANTGELFF. For the CDR3, the DNA is TGTGCCATCAGTGAATTGACTCCCGCGAACACCGGGGAGCTGTTTTTT.

The rearrangement links TRBV7-6 to TRBJ2-1, with 7 positions matching TRBD1. Germline loops: CDR1 SGHVS, CDR2 FNYEAQ. V shed 5 bases, J shed 5 bases, and the junction held 3 bases outside the gene matches. The CDR3 extends over 13 amino acids. The CDR3 protein is CASSLGQDNEQFF. The CDR3 DNA reads TGTGCCAGCAGCCTCGGACAGGACAATGAGCAGTTCTTC.

The V call is TRBV4-1, the J call TRBJ2-5; D is uncertain. CDR1 MGHRA and CDR2 YSYEKL come from the germline V gene. The germline V and J ends were trimmed by 5 bases and 5 bases, with 9 bases remaining between them. The CDR3 is 12 residues long. CDR3 nucleotides: TGCGCCAGCAGCACACCACCCGAGACCCAGTACTTC. It yields the protein CASSTPPETQYF.

This chain uses TRBV3-1 (or the pseudogene TRBV3-2) with TRBJ2-3; TRBD2 might be the D (5 bases). CDR3 length equals 16 residues. Germline V lookup: CDR1 LGHDT, CDR2 YNNKEL (reference sequence). V lost 4 bases and J 0 bases, leaving 14 bases between the germline ends. CDR3 DNA sequence: TGTGCCAGCAGCCCTCGGCTAGCTTCTAGCACAGATACGCAGTATTTT. The encoded protein is CASSPRLASSTDTQYF.